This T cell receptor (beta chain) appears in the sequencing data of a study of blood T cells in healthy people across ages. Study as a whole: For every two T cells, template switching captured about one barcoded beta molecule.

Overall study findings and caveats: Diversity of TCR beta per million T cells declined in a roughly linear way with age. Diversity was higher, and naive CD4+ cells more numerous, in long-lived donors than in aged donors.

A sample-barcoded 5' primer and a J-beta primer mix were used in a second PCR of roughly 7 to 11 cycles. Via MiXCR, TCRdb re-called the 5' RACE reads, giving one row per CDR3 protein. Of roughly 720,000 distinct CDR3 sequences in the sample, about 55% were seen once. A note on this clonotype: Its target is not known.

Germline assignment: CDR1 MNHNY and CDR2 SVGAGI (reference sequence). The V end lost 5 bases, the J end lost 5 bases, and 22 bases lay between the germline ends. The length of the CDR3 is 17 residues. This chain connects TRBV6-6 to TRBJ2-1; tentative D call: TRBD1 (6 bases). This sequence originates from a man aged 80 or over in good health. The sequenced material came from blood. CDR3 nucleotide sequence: TGTGCCAGCAGTAGCCCCAGGACAGCTAACCTGAACAATGAGCAGTTCTTC. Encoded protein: CASSSPRTANLNNEQFF.